What follows are 32 T cell receptor beta chains derived from one specimen sequenced in a study of blood T cells in healthy people across ages. Using a J-beta primer mix together with a sample-barcoded 5' primer, a second PCR was run for roughly 6 to 12 cycles. Using its own MiXCR run on the 5' RACE reads, TCRdb lists one record per CDR3 protein. The sample gives about 400,000 distinct CDR3 sequences, roughly half of which show up once; around 50% is in the top ten. The sample consisted of blood. These receptors were taken from a man in his sixties in good health.

Here the CDR3 reads CASSLSTGWDEQYF. CDR3 DNA sequence: TGTGCCAGCAGTTTATCGACAGGGTGGGACGAGCAGTACTTC. The chain employs TRBV27 and TRBJ2-5, with 7 bases identical to TRBD1. The J call could be wrong; TRBJ2-7 is a better fit for the DNA end. Per germline, CDR1 MNHEY and CDR2 SMNVEV (reference sequence). The CDR3 consists of 14 residues.

This clonotype appeared a single time. The V gene is TRBV20-1, the J gene TRBJ2-5; 8 bases are a match to TRBD2. The CDR3 sequence is 16 residues long. The V segment lost 1 base and the J segment 11 bases; nucleotides outside the gene matches: 18. Looked up from germline, CDR1 is DFQATT and CDR2 is SNEGSKA (reference sequence). CDR3 residues: CSARVPGGEGYNEQYF. Written as DNA, the CDR3 is TGCAGTGCTAGAGTCCCGGGGGGGGAAGGCTACAATGAGCAGTACTTC.

The chain has TRBV6-5 and TRBJ2-1; D uncertain. Per germline, CDR1 MNHEY and CDR2 SVGAGI. V was cut by 2 bases and J by 12 bases, with 8 bases left in between. The CDR3 is 11 residues long. For the CDR3, the DNA is TGTGCCAGCAGTTACCAAAGGAGGCAGTTCTTC. Encoded protein: CASSYQRRQFF.

V is TRBV10-3 and J is TRBJ2-5; 12 bases agree with TRBD1. The ends lost 6 bases at V and 5 bases at J; junction bases unmatched: 7. Germline loops: CDR1 ENHRY, CDR2 SYGVKD. The CDR3 loop spans 15 amino acids. CDR3 DNA sequence: TGTGCCATCAGGACCGGGACAGGGGGCGCGGAGACCCAGTACTTC. It codes for CAIRTGTGGAETQYF.

This clonotype was found once. The chain is built from TRBV3-1 and TRBJ2-5; D is perhaps TRBD2 (6 bases). V dropped 5 bases and J dropped 7 bases, with 14 bases sitting between them. This CDR3 has 13 amino acids. CDR1 is LGHDT, CDR2 YNNKEL, per germline (reference sequence). CDR3 sequence (DNA): TGTGCCAGCAGCAAGGACTATCCAGGGACCCAGTACTTC. Translation gives CASSKDYPGTQYF.

At least ten counts were recorded for this clonotype. The V call is TRBV27, the J call TRBJ1-1; D is uncertain. The germline gives CDR1 MNHEY, CDR2 SMNVEV (reference sequence). CDR3 length equals 13 residues. V was cut by 6 bases and J by 4 bases, with 12 bases left in between. CDR3 DNA: TGTGCCAGCAGACTCCGGGGTTCCACTGAAGCTTTCTTT. Translated, it gives CASRLRGSTEAFF.

V usage is TRBV12-5 and J usage is TRBJ2-3, with D perhaps matching TRBD1 (7 bases). Trimming took off 10 bases at V and 6 bases at J, with 20 bases between the two ends. CDR1 is LGHNT and CDR2 is FRNRAP in the germline V gene. CDR3 length: 14 amino acids. The chain's CDR3 is CANGFSGGGDTQYF. In DNA form, the CDR3 reads TGTGCTAATGGCTTTAGCGGAGGGGGCGATACGCAGTATTTT.

This chain links TRBV7-2 with TRBJ2-7; D is possibly TRBD1 (5 bases). CDR3 size: 16 residues. Trimming shortened V by 4 bases and J by 4 bases, and 20 bases separated the two germline ends. The germline V gene has CDR1 SGHTA and CDR2 FQGNSA. The CDR3 bases are TGTGCCAGCAGCTCCCTCCCGGGCAGAAACAGGTACGAGCAGTACTTC. Protein product: CASSSLPGRNRYEQYF.

This clonotype turned up a few times. This chain connects TRBV5-4 to TRBJ2-3; 12 nucleotides align to TRBD2. Germline V lookup: CDR1 SGHNT, CDR2 YYREEE (reference sequence). This CDR3 has 16 residues. J lost 2 bases, V lost 4 bases, and 5 bases had no gene match. CDR3 residues: CASSPGLAGYTDTQYF. CDR3 in DNA: TGTGCCAGCAGCCCCGGACTAGCGGGGTACACAGATACGCAGTATTTT.

This clonotype showed up many times. The chain uses TRBV29-1 and TRBJ2-1; a possible D gene is TRBD1 (5 bases). This CDR3 contains 15 residues. The V end was cut by 7 bases, the J end by 6 bases, with 22 bases between. The germline V gene has CDR1 SQVTM and CDR2 ANQGSEA. The CDR3 is CSAGARARPGNEQFF. CDR3 DNA: TGCAGCGCCGGAGCCAGGGCGCGCCCGGGCAATGAGCAGTTCTTC.

The rearrangement links TRBV6-2 or TRBV6-3 to TRBJ2-1; 8 bases are a match to TRBD1. V was clipped by 8 bases and J by 7 bases; unmatched bases: 7. CDR3 size: 13 residues. CDR1 is MNHEY and CDR2 is SVGEGT in the germline V gene. The CDR3 loop is CASERTGSNEQFF. In DNA form, the CDR3 reads TGTGCCAGCGAACGGACAGGGTCGAATGAGCAGTTCTTC.

The chain is built from TRBV5-1 and TRBJ1-6, with TRBD1 matching 7 bases. The CDR3 spans 16 residues. Germline loops: CDR1 SGHRS, CDR2 YFSETQ. V shed 0 bases, J shed 9 bases, and the junction held 9 bases outside the gene matches. CDR3: CASSLETGTASSPLHF. The CDR3 DNA sequence: TGCGCCAGCAGCTTGGAGACCGGGACAGCCTCTTCACCCCTCCACTTT. Full variable domain (outside the CDR3, taken from reference TRBV5-1 and TRBJ1-6): KAGVTQTPRYLIKTRGQQVTLSCSPISGHRSVSWYQQTPGQGLQFLFEYFSETQRNKGNFPGRFSGRQFSNSRSEMNVSTLELGDSALYLCASSLETGTASSPLHFGNGTRLTVT.

This clonotype was seen just once. The CDR3: CASSQGAPETQYF. CDR3 in DNA: TGTGCCAGCAGCCAAGGTGCCCCAGAGACCCAGTACTTC. The rearrangement links TRBV3-1 to TRBJ2-5; no clear D gene. CDR1 and CDR2 (germline): LGHDT, YNNKEL (reference sequence). The CDR3 is 13 amino acids. Trimming removed 1 base from V and 4 bases from J, with 7 bases in between.

This clonotype was detected only a few times. The junction and the germline gene differ at one end; a read error may be behind it. Here the CDR3 DNA reads TGTGCCAGCGGTTTCCGGGGCAATCAGCCCCAGCATTTT. Protein: CASGFRGNQPQHF. The chain has TRBV12-3 or TRBV12-4 and TRBJ1-5; D not resolved. The length of the CDR3 is 13 residues.

This chain joins TRBV7-2 and TRBJ2-1, with TRBD2 identical over 13 bases. The CDR3 is 15 residues long. CDR1 is SGHTA, CDR2 FQGNSA, per germline. The J segment lost 10 bases and the V segment lost 5 bases, leaving 8 bases of the junction unmatched. CDR3 protein: CASSPTGLAGVEQFF. In DNA, the CDR3 is TGTGCCAGCAGCCCGACAGGACTAGCGGGAGTCGAGCAGTTCTTC.

This clonotype was counted ten times or more. This chain links TRBV25-1 with TRBJ2-6; D may correspond to TRBD1 or TRBD2 (5 bases each). CDR1 and CDR2 from the germline V gene are MGHDK and SYGVNS. Trimming left V 0 bases short and J 4 bases short, with 19 bases between. CDR3 length equals 19 residues. CDR3 region: CASSEYLVGTGRGANVLTF. The CDR3 DNA reads as TGTGCCAGCAGTGAATATCTCGTCGGGACGGGACGAGGGGCCAACGTCCTGACTTTC. Using reference TRBV25-1 and TRBJ2-6 for the parts outside the CDR3, the full variable domain is EADIYQTPRYLVIGTGKKITLECSQTMGHDKMYWYQQDPGMELHLIHYSYGVNSTEKGDLSSESTVSRIRTEHFPLTLESARPSHTSQYLCASSEYLVGTGRGANVLTFGAGSRLTVL.

The CDR3 DNA is TGCGCCAGCAGCCATGACCAGAACTATGGCTACACCTTC. Translating it yields CASSHDQNYGYTF. The chain employs TRBV10-1 and TRBJ1-2; D uncertain. The CDR3 spans 13 residues. V was trimmed by 6 bases and J by 2 bases, leaving 10 bases between them. CDR1 and CDR2 (germline): WNHNN, SYGVQD (reference sequence).

The chain is built from TRBV7-8 and TRBJ2-7; 8 bases align to TRBD1. Judging by the DNA end, TRBJ2-5 fits better; the J call may be wrong. The CDR3 extends over 15 amino acids. The germline V gene has CDR1 SGHVS and CDR2 FQNEAQ. This chain's CDR3 is CASSPLPGQGETQYF. DNA for the CDR3: TGTGCCAGCAGCCCCCTACCCGGACAGGGAGAGACCCAGTACTTC.

The sample holds one count of this clonotype. Here the CDR3 DNA reads TGTGCCAGCATCTTAGCGGGAGGAGGGTCTAATGAGCAGTTCTTC. Translating it yields CASILAGGGSNEQFF. The chain joins TRBV6-2 or TRBV6-3 to TRBJ2-1; 10 bases line up with TRBD2. V lost 7 bases to trimming and J lost 7 bases; unmatched junction nucleotides: 10. CDR1 and CDR2 from the germline V gene are MNHEY and SVGEGT. This CDR3 comprises 15 residues.

The gene calls are TRBV6-5 and TRBJ1-2; 7 nucleotides agree with TRBD1. V lost 2 bases and J lost 8; bases outside the gene matches: 5. Germline CDR1 is MNHEY and CDR2 is SVGAGI. CDR3 length equals 13 residues. This CDR3 is CASSYGGQAGYTF. The CDR3 DNA reads TGTGCCAGCAGTTACGGAGGACAGGCGGGCTACACCTTC.

The chain combines TRBV20-1 with TRBJ1-2, with D perhaps matching TRBD1 (6 bases). This CDR3 is built from 11 residues. Germline V lookup: CDR1 DFQATT, CDR2 SNEGSKA (reference sequence). Trimming cost V 1 base and J 7 bases, with 7 bases left between them. This chain's CDR3 is CSARGQVGYTF. CDR3 in DNA: TGCAGTGCTAGAGGACAGGTTGGCTACACCTTC.

This chain connects TRBV29-1 to TRBJ2-5; 7 nucleotides agree with TRBD1. The CDR3 loop spans 13 amino acids. The ends lost 5 bases at V and 2 bases at J; junction bases unmatched: 5. Germline CDR1 reads SQVTM; CDR2 reads ANQGSEA. The CDR3 bases are TGCAGCGTTCCACCGGGACAGCAAGAGACCCAGTACTTC. It codes for CSVPPGQQETQYF.

V is TRBV12-3 or TRBV12-4 and J is TRBJ2-3, with no clear D. V lost 3 bases and J lost 8, with 9 bases in between. The CDR3 is made up of 12 amino acids. The CDR3 DNA follows: TGTGCCAGCAGTTTGCCTGAAGCTACGCAGTATTTT. As protein: CASSLPEATQYF.

The chain is built from TRBV6-6 and TRBJ2-7; possible D gene TRBD1, 5 bases. Trimming shortened V by 5 bases and J by 0 bases, and 17 bases separated the two germline ends. CDR3 length equals 16 residues. Germline values: CDR1 MNHNY, CDR2 SVGAGI (reference sequence). CDR3 in DNA: TGTGCCAGCAGTACGACCCGACAGTCCCACTCCTACGAGCAGTACTTC. This codes for CASSTTRQSHSYEQYF.

The CDR3, as DNA: TGTGCCAGCAGTGATCGGTACTATGGCTACACCTTC. It encodes CASSDRYYGYTF. The chain recombines TRBV2 with TRBJ1-2; D gene ambiguous. V was pared by 3 bases and J by 3 bases, with 5 bases between. CDR3 length equals 12 residues. The germline V gene has CDR1 SNHLY and CDR2 FYNNEI.

The chain employs TRBV18 and TRBJ2-3; possible D gene TRBD1, 5 bases. CDR3 length: 15 residues. The V gene's germline CDR1 is KGHSH and CDR2 LQKENI. Trimming took off 1 base at V and 0 bases at J, with 8 bases between the two ends. CDR3 bases: TGTGCCAGCTCACCACGCAGGGAAAGCACAGATACGCAGTATTTT. Its protein product is CASSPRRESTDTQYF.

The gene calls are TRBV6-5 and TRBJ2-7, with D perhaps TRBD1 (6 bases). Germline V gene data show CDR1 as MNHEY and CDR2 as SVGAGI. The length of the CDR3 is 15 residues. V lost 6 bases and J 3 bases, leaving 18 bases between the germline ends. The chain's CDR3 is CASSKQQGVGYEQYF. The CDR3 coding sequence is TGTGCCAGCAGCAAACAACAGGGTGTCGGCTACGAGCAGTACTTC.

V is TRBV4-2 and J is TRBJ1-1; 9 bases map to TRBD1. V dropped 4 bases and J dropped 3; count of bases not matched to a gene: 3. The CDR3 is made up of 14 amino acids. CDR1 is LGHNA, CDR2 YNFKEQ, per germline. This CDR3 is CASSLDRGYTEAFF. CDR3 DNA sequence: TGTGCCAGCAGCCTGGACAGGGGTTACACTGAAGCTTTCTTT.

The chain joins TRBV27 to TRBJ2-7; the match to TRBD1 covers 10 bases. V gave up 2 bases and J gave up 1 base; unmatched junction bases: 5. CDR3 length: 16 amino acids. The germline V gene encodes CDR1 MNHEY and CDR2 SMNVEV (reference sequence). CDR3 nucleotides: TGTGCCAGCAGTTTAGGAGGACAGGGGGTATCCTACGAGCAGTACTTC. Amino acids: CASSLGGQGVSYEQYF.

This sequence joins TRBV12-3 or TRBV12-4 and TRBJ2-2; D uncertain. Trimming took 7 bases from V and 1 from J, leaving 10 bases between them. The CDR3 consists of 14 residues. The CDR3 DNA reads TGTGCCAGCATACTGGCCTTGAACACCGGGGAGCTGTTTTTT. Its translation: CASILALNTGELFF.

This clonotype was observed once. This chain connects TRBV20-1 to TRBJ1-2; 9 bases align to TRBD1. Germline CDR1 is DFQATT and CDR2 is SNEGSKA (reference sequence). V gave up 1 base and J gave up 8 bases; unmatched junction bases: 5. This CDR3 has 13 residues. The DNA for the CDR3 is TGCAGTGCTAGAGGGGACAGGGTCGGGGGCTACACCTTC. Its protein is CSARGDRVGGYTF.

Remarks on this clonotype: A clone one base away is much larger, so this may be a read error. CDR3 coding DNA: TGTGCCAGCAGCTTAGTTCGGGCGGAGAGGGAGTACTTC. Translating gives CASSLVRAEREYF. V usage is TRBV7-9 and J usage is TRBJ2-7, with D possibly matching TRBD2 (5 bases). Per germline, CDR1 SEHNR and CDR2 FQNEAQ (reference sequence). V lost 1 base and J lost 11, with 15 bases in between. The length of the CDR3 is 13 residues.